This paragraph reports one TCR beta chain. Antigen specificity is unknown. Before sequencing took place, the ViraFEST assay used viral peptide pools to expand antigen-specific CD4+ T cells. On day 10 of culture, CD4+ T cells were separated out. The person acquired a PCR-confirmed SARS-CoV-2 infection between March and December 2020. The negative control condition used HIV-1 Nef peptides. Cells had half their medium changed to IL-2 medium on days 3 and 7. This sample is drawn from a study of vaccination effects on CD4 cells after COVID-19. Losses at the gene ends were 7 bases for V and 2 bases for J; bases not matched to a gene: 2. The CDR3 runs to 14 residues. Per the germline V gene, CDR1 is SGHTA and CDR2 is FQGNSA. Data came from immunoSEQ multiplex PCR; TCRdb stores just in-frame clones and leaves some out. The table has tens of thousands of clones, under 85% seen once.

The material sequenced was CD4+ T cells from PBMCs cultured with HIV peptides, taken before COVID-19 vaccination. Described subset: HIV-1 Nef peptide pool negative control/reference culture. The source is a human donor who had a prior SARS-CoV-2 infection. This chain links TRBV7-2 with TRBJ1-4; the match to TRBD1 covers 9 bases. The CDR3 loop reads CASKQGATNEKLFF. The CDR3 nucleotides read TGTGCCAGCAAACAGGGGGCTACTAATGAAAAACTGTTTTTT.